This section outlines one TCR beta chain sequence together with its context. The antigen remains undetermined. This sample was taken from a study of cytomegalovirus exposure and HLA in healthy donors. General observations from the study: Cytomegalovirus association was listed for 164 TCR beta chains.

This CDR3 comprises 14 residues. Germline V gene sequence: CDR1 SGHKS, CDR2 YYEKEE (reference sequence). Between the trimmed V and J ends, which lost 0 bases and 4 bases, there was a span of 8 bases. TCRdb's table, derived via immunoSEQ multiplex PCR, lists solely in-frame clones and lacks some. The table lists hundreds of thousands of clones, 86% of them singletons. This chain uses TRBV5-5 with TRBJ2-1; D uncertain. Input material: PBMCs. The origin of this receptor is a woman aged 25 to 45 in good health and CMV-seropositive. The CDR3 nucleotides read TGTGCCAGCAGCTTGGAAAACTTTTACAATGAGCAGTTCTTC. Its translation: CASSLENFYNEQFF.